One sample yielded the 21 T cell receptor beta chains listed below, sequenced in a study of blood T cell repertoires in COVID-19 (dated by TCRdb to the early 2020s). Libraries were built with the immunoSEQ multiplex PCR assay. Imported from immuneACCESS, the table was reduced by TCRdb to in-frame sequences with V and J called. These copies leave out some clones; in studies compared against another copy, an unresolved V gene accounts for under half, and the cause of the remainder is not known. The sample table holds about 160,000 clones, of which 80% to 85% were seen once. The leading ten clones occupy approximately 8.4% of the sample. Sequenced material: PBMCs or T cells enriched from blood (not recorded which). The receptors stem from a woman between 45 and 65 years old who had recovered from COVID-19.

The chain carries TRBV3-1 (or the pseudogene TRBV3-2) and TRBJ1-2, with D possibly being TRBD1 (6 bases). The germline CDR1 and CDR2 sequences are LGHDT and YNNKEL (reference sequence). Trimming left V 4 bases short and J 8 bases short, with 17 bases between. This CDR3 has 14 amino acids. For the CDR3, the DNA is TGTGCCAGCAGCCCCTTGGGGACAAAGGGAGGCTACACCTTC. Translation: CASSPLGTKGGYTF.

The CDR3 is CASSLGPQETQYF. In DNA form, the CDR3 reads TGTGCCAGCAGTTTAGGCCCCCAAGAGACCCAGTACTTC. The chain couples TRBV28 to TRBJ2-5; D unclear. The CDR3 is 13 amino acids. V lost 2 bases and J 1 base, leaving 5 bases between the germline ends. CDR1 and CDR2 (germline): MDHEN, SYDVKM.

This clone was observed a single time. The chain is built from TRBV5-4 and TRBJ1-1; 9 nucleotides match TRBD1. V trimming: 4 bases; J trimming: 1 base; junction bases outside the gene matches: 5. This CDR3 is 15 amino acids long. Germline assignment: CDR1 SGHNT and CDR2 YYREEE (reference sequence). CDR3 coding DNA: TGTGCCAGCAGCGTCCGGGACAGGGCGAACACTGAAGCTTTCTTT. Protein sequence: CASSVRDRANTEAFF. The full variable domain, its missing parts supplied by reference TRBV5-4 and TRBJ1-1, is ETGVTQSPTHLIKTRGQQVTLRCSSQSGHNTVSWYQQALGQGPQFIFQYYREEENGRGNFPPRFSGLQFPNYSSELNVNALELDDSALYLCASSVRDRANTEAFFGQGTRLTVV.

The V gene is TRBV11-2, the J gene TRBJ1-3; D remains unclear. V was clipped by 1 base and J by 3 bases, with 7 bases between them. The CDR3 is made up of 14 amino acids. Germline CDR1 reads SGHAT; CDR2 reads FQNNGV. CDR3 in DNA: TGTGCCAGCAGCTTAGGAGGTCTTGGAAACACCATATATTTT. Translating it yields CASSLGGLGNTIYF. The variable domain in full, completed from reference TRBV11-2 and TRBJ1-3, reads EAGVAQSPRYKIIEKRQSVAFWCNPISGHATLYWYQQILGQGPKLLIQFQNNGVVDDSQLPKDRFSAERLKGVDSTLKIQPAKLEDSAVYLCASSLGGLGNTIYFGEGSWLTVV.

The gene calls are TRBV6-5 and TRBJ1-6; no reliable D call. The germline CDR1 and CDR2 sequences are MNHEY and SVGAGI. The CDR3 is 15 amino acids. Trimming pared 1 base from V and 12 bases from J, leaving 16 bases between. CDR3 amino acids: CASSYYSSWVLPLHF. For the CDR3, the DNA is TGTGCCAGCAGTTACTACAGCAGTTGGGTTTTACCCCTCCACTTT.

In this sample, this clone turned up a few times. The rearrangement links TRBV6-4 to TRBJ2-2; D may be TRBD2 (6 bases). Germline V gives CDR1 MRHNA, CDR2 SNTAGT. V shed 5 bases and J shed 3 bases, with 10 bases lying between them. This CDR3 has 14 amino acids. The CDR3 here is CASSPGTYTGELFF. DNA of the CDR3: TGTGCCAGCAGTCCAGGGACTTACACCGGGGAGCTGTTTTTT.

This chain's CDR3 is CASSLSQTGNSPLHF. The CDR3 region has the DNA TGCGCCAGCAGCCTCTCCCAGACGGGAAATTCACCCCTCCACTTT. This chain links TRBV5-1 with TRBJ1-6, with D uncertain. Germline CDR1 SGHRS, CDR2 YFSETQ. The V end was cut by 4 bases, the J end by 7 bases, with 15 bases between. The CDR3 runs to 15 residues.

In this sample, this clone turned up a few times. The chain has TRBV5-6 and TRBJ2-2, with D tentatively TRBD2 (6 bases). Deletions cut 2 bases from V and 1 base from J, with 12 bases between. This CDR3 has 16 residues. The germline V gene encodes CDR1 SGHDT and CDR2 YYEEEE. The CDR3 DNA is TGTGCCAGCAGCTTACGGGGGTCAAAGAACACCGGGGAGCTGTTTTTT. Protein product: CASSLRGSKNTGELFF.

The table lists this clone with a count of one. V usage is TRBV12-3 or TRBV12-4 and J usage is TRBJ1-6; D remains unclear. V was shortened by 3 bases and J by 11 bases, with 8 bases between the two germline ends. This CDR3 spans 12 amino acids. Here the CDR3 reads CASSLAPPPLHF. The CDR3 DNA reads TGTGCCAGCAGTTTGGCTCCTCCACCCCTCCACTTT.

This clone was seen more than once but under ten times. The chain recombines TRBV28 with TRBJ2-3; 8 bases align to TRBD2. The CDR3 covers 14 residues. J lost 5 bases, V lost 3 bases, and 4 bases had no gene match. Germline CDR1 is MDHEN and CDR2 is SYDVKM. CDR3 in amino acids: CASSFSSGRDTQYF. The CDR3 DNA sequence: TGTGCCAGCAGTTTCTCGAGCGGGAGAGATACGCAGTATTTT. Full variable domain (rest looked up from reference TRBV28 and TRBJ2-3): DVKVTQSSRYLVKRTGEKVFLECVQDMDHENMFWYRQDPGLGLRLIYFSYDVKMKEKGDIPEGYSVSREKKERFSLILESASTNQTSMYLCASSFSSGRDTQYFGPGTRLTVL.

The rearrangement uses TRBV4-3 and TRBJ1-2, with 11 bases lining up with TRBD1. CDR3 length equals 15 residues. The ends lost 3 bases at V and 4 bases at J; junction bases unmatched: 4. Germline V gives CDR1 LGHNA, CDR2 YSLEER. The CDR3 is CASSQTGTGGYGYTF. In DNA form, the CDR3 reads TGCGCCAGCAGCCAGACAGGGACAGGGGGCTATGGCTACACCTTC.

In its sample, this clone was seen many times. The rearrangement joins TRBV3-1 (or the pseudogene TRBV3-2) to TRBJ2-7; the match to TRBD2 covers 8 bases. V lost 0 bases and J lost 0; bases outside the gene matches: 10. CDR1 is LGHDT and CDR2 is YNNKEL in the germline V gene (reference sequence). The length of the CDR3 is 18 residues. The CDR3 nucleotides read TGTGCCAGCAGCCAAGACCTCGTACTAGCGGAGAGCTCCTACGAGCAGTACTTC. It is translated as CASSQDLVLAESSYEQYF.

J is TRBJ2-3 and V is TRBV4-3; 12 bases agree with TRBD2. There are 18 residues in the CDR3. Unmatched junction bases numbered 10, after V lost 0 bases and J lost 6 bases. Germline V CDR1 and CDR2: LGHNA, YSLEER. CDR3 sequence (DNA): TGCGCCAGCAGCCAAGAGGTTTGGCTAGCGGGAGGGGGGGATACGCAGTATTTT. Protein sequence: CASSQEVWLAGGGDTQYF.

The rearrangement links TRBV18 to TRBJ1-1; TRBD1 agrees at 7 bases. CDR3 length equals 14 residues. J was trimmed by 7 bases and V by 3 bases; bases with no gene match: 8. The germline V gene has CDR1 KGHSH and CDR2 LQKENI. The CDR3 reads CASSPRDSSSEAFF. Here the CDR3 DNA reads TGTGCCAGCTCACCCAGGGACAGCTCTAGTGAAGCTTTCTTT.

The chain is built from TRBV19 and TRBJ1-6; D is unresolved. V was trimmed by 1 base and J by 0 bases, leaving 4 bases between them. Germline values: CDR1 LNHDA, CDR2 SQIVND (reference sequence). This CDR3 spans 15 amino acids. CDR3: CASSIGGSYNSPLHF. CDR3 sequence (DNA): TGTGCCAGTAGTATAGGCGGCTCCTATAATTCACCCCTCCACTTT.

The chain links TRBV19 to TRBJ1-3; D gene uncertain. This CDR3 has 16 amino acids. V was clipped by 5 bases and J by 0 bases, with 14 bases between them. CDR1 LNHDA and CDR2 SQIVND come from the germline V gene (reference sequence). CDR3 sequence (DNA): TGTGCCAGTAGTCCCACCTGGGGAGGCTCTGGAAACACCATATATTTT. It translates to CASSPTWGGSGNTIYF.

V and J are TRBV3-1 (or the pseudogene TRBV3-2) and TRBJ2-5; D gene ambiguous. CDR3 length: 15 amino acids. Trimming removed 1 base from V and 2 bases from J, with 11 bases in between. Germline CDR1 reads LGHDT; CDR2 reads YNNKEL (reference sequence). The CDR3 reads CASSQALAVQETQYF. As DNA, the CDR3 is TGTGCCAGCAGCCAAGCGCTCGCGGTTCAAGAGACCCAGTACTTC.

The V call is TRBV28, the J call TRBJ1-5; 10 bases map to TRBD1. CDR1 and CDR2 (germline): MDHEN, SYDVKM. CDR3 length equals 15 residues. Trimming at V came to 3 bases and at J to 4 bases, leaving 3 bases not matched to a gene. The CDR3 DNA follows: TGTGCCAGCAGTTTTCGGACAGGGGGGAATCAGCCCCAGCATTTT. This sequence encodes CASSFRTGGNQPQHF.

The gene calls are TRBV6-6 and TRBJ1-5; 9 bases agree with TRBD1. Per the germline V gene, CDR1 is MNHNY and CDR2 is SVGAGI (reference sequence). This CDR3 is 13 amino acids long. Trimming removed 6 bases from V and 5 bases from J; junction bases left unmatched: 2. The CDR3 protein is CASRDRGDQPQHF. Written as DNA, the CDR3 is TGTGCCAGCAGAGACAGGGGGGATCAGCCCCAGCATTTT.

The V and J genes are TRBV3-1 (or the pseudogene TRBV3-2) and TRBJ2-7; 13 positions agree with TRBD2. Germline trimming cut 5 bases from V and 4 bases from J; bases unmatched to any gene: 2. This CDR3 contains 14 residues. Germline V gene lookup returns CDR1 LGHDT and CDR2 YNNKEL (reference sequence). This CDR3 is CASSTSGGGYEQYF. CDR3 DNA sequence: TGTGCCAGCAGCACTAGCGGGGGGGGGTACGAGCAGTACTTC.

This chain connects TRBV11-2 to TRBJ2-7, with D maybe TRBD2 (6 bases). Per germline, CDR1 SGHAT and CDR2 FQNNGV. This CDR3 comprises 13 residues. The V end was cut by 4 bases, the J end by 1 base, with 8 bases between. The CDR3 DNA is TGTGCCAGCAGCTGGGGGACTTCCTACGAGCAGTACTTC. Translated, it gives CASSWGTSYEQYF.